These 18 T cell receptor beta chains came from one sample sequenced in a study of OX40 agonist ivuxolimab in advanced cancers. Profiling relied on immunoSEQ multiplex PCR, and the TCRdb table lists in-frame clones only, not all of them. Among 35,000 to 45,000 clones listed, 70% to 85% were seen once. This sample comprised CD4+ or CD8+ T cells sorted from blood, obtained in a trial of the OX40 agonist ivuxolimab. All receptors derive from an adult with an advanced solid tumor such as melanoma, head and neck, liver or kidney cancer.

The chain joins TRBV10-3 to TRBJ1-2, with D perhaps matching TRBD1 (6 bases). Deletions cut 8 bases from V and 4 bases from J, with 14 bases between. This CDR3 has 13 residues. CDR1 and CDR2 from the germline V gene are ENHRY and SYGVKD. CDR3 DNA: TGTGCCATCTCAGAGGAGGACAGCTATGGCTACACCTTC. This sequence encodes CAISEEDSYGYTF.

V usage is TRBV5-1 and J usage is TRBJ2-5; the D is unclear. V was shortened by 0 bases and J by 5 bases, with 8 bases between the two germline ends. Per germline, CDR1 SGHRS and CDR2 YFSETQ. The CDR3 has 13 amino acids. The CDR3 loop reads CASSLGMGETQYF. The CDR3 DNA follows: TGCGCCAGCAGCTTGGGGATGGGGGAGACCCAGTACTTC.

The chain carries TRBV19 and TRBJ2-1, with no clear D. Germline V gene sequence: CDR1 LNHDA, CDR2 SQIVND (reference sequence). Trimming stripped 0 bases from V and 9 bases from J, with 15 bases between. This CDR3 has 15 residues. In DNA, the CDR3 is TGTGCCAGTAGTATAGACTCCCGGAGTATCGGTGAGCAGTTCTTC. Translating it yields CASSIDSRSIGEQFF.

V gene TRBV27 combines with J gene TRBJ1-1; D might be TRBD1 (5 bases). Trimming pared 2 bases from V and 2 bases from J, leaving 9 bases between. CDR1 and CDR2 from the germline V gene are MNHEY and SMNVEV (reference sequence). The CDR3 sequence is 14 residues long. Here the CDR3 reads CASSLVTANTEAFF. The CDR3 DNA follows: TGTGCCAGCAGTTTAGTGACAGCCAACACTGAAGCTTTCTTT.

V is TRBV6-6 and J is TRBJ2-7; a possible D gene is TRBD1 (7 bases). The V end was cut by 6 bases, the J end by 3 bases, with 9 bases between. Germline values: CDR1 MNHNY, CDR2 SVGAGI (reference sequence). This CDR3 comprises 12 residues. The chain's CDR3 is CASRRDSYEQYF. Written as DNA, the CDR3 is TGTGCCAGCAGGCGGGACAGCTACGAGCAGTACTTC.

The CDR3 region is CASSQARGRDGYTF. CDR3 nucleotides: TGCGCCAGCAGCCAAGCTCGGGGTAGAGATGGCTACACCTTC. The chain is built from TRBV4-1 and TRBJ1-2; D is unclear. Trimming pared 1 base from V and 6 bases from J, leaving 12 bases between. Per germline, CDR1 MGHRA and CDR2 YSYEKL. This CDR3 has 14 amino acids.

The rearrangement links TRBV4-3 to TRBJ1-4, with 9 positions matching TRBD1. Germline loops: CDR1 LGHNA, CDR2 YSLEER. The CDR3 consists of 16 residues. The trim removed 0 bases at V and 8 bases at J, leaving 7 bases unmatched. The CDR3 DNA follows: TGCGCCAGCAGCCAAGACCCGGGACAGGGTCACGAAAAACTGTTTTTT. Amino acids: CASSQDPGQGHEKLFF.

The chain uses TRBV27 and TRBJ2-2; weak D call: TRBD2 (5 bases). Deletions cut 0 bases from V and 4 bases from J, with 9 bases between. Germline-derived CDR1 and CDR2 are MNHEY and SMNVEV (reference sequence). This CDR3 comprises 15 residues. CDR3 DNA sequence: TGTGCCAGCAGTTTATCTCCCGGGGTCACCGGGGAGCTGTTTTTT. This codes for CASSLSPGVTGELFF.

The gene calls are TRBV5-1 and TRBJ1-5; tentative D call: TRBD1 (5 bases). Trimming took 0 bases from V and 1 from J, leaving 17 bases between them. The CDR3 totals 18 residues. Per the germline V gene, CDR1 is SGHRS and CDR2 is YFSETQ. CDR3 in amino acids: CASSLEPRGPGSNQPQHF. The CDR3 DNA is TGCGCCAGCAGCTTGGAGCCCCGGGGCCCCGGGAGCAATCAGCCCCAGCATTTT.

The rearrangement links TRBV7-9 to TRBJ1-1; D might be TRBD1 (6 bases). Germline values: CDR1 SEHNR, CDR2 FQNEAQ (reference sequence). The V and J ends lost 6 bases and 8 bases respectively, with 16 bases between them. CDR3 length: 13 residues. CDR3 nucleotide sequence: TGTGCCAGCAGTCAAAACGACAGGAACGAAGCTTTCTTT. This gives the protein CASSQNDRNEAFF.

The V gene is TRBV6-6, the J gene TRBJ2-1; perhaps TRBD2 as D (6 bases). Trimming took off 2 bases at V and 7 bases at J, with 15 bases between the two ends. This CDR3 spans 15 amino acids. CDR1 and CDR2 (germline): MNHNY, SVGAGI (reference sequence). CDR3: CASSYIGLNLNEQFF. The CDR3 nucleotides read TGTGCCAGCAGTTACATAGGACTAAATCTAAATGAGCAGTTCTTC.

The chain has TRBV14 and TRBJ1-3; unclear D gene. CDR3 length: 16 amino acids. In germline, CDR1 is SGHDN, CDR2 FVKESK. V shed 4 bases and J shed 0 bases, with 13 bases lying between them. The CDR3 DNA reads TGTGCCAGCAGCCCCCAAGGCACCTACTCTGGAAACACCATATATTTT. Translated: CASSPQGTYSGNTIYF.

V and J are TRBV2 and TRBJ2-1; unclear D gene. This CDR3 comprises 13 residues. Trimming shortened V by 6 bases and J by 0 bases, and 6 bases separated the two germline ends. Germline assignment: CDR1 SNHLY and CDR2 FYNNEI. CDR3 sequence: CASRTSSYNEQFF. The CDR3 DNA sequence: TGTGCCAGCAGGACGAGCTCCTACAATGAGCAGTTCTTC.

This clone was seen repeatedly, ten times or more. The DNA for the CDR3 is TGTGCCAGCAGTTTTGGGGACAGACCCTACGAGCAGTACTTC. It specifies CASSFGDRPYEQYF. This chain joins TRBV27 and TRBJ2-7, with 7 positions matching TRBD1. The germline CDR1 and CDR2 sequences are MNHEY and SMNVEV (reference sequence). After removal of 3 bases from V and 2 bases from J, the junction contained 4 bases not matched to a gene. This CDR3 spans 14 amino acids.

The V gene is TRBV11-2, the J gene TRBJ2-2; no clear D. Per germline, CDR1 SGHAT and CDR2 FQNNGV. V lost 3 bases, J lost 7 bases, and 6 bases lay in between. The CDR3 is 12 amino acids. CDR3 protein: CASSFLDGELFF. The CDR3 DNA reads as TGTGCCAGCAGCTTTCTTGACGGGGAGCTGTTTTTT.

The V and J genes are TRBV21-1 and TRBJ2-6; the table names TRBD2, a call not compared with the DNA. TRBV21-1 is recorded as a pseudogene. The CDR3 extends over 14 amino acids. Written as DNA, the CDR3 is TGTGCCAGCACCTCCGGCTCTGGGGCCAACGTCCTGACTTTC. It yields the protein CASTSGSGANVLTF.

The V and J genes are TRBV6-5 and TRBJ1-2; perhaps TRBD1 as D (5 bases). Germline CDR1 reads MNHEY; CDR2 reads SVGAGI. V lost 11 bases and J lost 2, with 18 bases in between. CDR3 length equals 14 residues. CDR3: CAVQAPGRNYGYTF. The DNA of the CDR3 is TGTGCCGTTCAGGCACCAGGGCGCAACTATGGCTACACCTTC.

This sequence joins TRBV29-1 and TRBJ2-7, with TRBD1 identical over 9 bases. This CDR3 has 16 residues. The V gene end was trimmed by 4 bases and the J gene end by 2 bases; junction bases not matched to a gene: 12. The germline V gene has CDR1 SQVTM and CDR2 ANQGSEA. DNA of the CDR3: TGCAGCGTTGGGGGCCGGAAGGGACAGGGAGCCTACGAGCAGTACTTC. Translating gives CSVGGRKGQGAYEQYF.